This TCR beta chain was obtained from a study of radiotherapy plus CTLA-4 blockade in lung cancer. Study-level points and caveats: Expansion in blood of tumor-derived TCR clones was seen after radiotherapy plus ipilimumab. The best prediction of response reportedly came from early blood T cell clone dynamics, with interferon-beta.

Participants had chemo-refractory metastatic non-small-cell lung cancer and were treated with focal radiation plus ipilimumab CTLA-4 blockade. The germline V gene encodes CDR1 MNHNY and CDR2 SVGAGI (reference sequence). CDR3 length: 15 residues. V lost 10 bases, J lost 0 bases, and 16 bases lay in between. TCRdb's table, derived via immunoSEQ multiplex PCR, lists solely in-frame clones and lacks some. The sample consists of roughly 120,000 clones, 78% of them appearing once. With respect to this clone: The antigen is unknown.

This TCR derives from a human donor with non-small cell lung cancer who had a partial response to radiotherapy plus ipilimumab. Specimen: peripheral blood, collected from a patient treated with radiotherapy plus ipilimumab. The chain recombines TRBV6-6 with TRBJ2-4, with TRBD1 as a possible D gene (6 bases). CDR3 in DNA: TGTGCCACCAAGGGGGACACGTTAGCCAAAAACATTCAGTACTTC. Translation: CATKGDTLAKNIQYF.